These 8 T cell receptor beta chains came from one sample sequenced in a study of cytomegalovirus exposure and HLA in healthy donors. Amplification used 60 Vbeta primers and 13 Jbeta primers. Clones were read by immunoSEQ multiplex PCR, and TCRdb kept only the in-frame ones, dropping some. The sample includes a few hundred thousand clones, around 80% of them seen just once. Sequencing used PBMCs. Receptors originate from a girl aged 2 to 9 in good health and CMV-seronegative.

The V gene is TRBV5-1, the J gene TRBJ2-1, with 7 nucleotides matching TRBD2. The J segment lost 8 bases and the V segment lost 5 bases, leaving 7 bases of the junction unmatched. Germline values: CDR1 SGHRS, CDR2 YFSETQ. CDR3 length: 13 amino acids. This chain's CDR3 is CASRRDYWDEQFF. The DNA for the CDR3 is TGCGCCAGCAGGCGGGACTATTGGGATGAGCAGTTCTTC.

This chain joins TRBV2 and TRBJ1-5; D may be TRBD1 (5 bases). The length of the CDR3 is 13 residues. V was cut by 3 bases and J by 7 bases, with 10 bases left in between. CDR1 is SNHLY, CDR2 FYNNEI, per germline. The CDR3 sequence: CASSEQGPQPQHF. DNA of the CDR3: TGTGCCAGCAGTGAGCAGGGTCCCCAGCCCCAGCATTTT. Combining the CDR3 with reference TRBV2 and TRBJ1-5 gives the whole variable domain EPEVTQTPSHQVTQMGQEVILRCVPISNHLYFYWYRQILGQKVEFLVSFYNNEISEKSEIFDDQFSVERPDGSNFTLKIRSTKLEDSAMYFCASSEQGPQPQHFGDGTRLSIL.

The V gene is TRBV2, the J gene TRBJ1-1; D gene uncertain. There are 12 residues in the CDR3. V was pared by 5 bases and J by 2 bases, with 6 bases between. Germline loops: CDR1 SNHLY, CDR2 FYNNEI. For the CDR3, the DNA is TGTGCCAGCAGTCCAGGAAACACTGAAGCTTTCTTT. Translating gives CASSPGNTEAFF.

The rearrangement joins TRBV28 to TRBJ2-7, with TRBD1 identical over 7 bases. The J segment lost 0 bases and the V segment lost 4 bases, leaving 9 bases of the junction unmatched. The germline CDR1 and CDR2 sequences are MDHEN and SYDVKM. The CDR3 sequence is 16 residues long. The CDR3 loop is CASSSRGTASSYEQYF. CDR3 DNA: TGTGCCAGCAGTTCCCGAGGGACAGCGAGCTCCTACGAGCAGTACTTC.

V is TRBV28 and J is TRBJ2-7, with D perhaps TRBD2 (5 bases). The CDR3 runs 13 residues. Germline V CDR1 and CDR2: MDHEN, SYDVKM. V lost 6 bases and J lost 5, with 14 bases in between. The CDR3 nucleotides read TGTGCCAGCAGGTCTACGTTGGGAGACGAGCAGTACTTC. Amino acids: CASRSTLGDEQYF.

This chain links TRBV7-6 with TRBJ2-7; 12 positions agree with TRBD2. With V trimmed by 5 bases and J by 3 bases, 5 bases remained unmatched. Germline CDR1 SGHVS, CDR2 FNYEAQ. The CDR3 is 15 amino acids. The CDR3 region is CASSQTSGGNYEQYF. CDR3 sequence (DNA): TGTGCCAGCAGCCAGACTAGCGGGGGTAACTACGAGCAGTACTTC. Complete variable domain (other parts from reference TRBV7-6 and TRBJ2-7): GAGVSQSPRYKVTKRGQDVALRCDPISGHVSLYWYRQALGQGPEFLTYFNYEAQQDKSGLPNDRFSAERPEGSISTLTIQRTEQRDSAMYRCASSQTSGGNYEQYFGPGTRLTVT.

The genes are TRBV7-9 and TRBJ1-2; 8 bases match TRBD1. The CDR3 spans 13 residues. The junction had 3 bases not matched to a gene; V was cut back by 1 base and J by 8 bases. Germline-derived CDR1 and CDR2 are SEHNR and FQNEAQ (reference sequence). CDR3 sequence (DNA): TGTGCCAGCAGCTTAGGCGCAGGGGGCGGCTACACCTTC. This encodes CASSLGAGGGYTF.

The V and J genes are TRBV14 and TRBJ1-2; 9 bases are shared with TRBD1. V trimming: 4 bases; J trimming: 7 bases; junction bases outside the gene matches: 7. This CDR3 is 14 amino acids long. Germline V gene data show CDR1 as SGHDN and CDR2 as FVKESK. The CDR3 loop is CASSLRTGAGGYTF. DNA for the CDR3: TGTGCCAGCAGCCTGCGGACAGGGGCCGGTGGCTACACCTTC.